Below, one T cell receptor beta chain is given with its context. Antigen: not known. This sample stems from a study of somatic mutations in cytotoxic T cells in rheumatoid arthritis. Findings of the study overall: Compared with age-matched healthy controls, rheumatoid arthritis patients did not differ significantly in CD8+ T-cell clonality. The study found that the largest CD8+ clone exceeded 20% of CD8+ cells in about an eighth of the 65 patients.

Using immunoSEQ multiplex PCR, the repertoire was profiled, and TCRdb retains in-frame clones only, with some absent. This repertoire shows approximately 30,000 clones, around 86% found once; its top ten account for 8% to 9%. Per the germline V gene, CDR1 is LNHNV and CDR2 is YYDKDF (reference sequence). This CDR3 region has 16 residues. The V end was cut by 1 base, the J end by 8 bases, with 18 bases between. The V call is TRBV15, the J call TRBJ2-1, with D tentatively TRBD1 (5 bases). The receptor comes from an adult with rheumatoid arthritis. The sequenced sample was CD8+ T cells sorted from blood. DNA of the CDR3: TGTGCCACCAGCAGAGGGGGCAGGTTCGGCCCGGATGAGCAGTTCTTC. It codes for CATSRGGRFGPDEQFF.